The following is a T cell receptor delta chain sequence with its context. This record comes from a study of gamma-delta T cells after stem cell transplantation. The J segment lost 0 bases and the V segment lost 5 bases, leaving 4 bases of the junction unmatched. CDR1 and CDR2 from the germline V gene are GEAIGNYY and EKD. The CDR3 contains 17 residues. With CATT, TCRdb re-called clones from the RT-PCR reads. The table lists around 680 delta-chain clones, around three fifths of them singletons, with over 35% in the top ten. The source of this sequence is a human donor. It is not recorded whose cells these are; they may come from a transplant donor. The chain recombines TRDV2 with TRDJ3, with TRDD3 matching over 9 bases. Material for sequencing was gamma-delta T cells. The CDR3 sequence is CACVEGIRSWDTRQMFF. CDR3 nucleotides: TGTGCCTGTGTCGAGGGGATACGCTCCTGGGACACCCGACAGATGTTTTTC.